Listed below are T cell receptor beta chains from one sample, sequenced in a study of CD8 T cells in ankylosing spondylitis. TCRdb redid the calling of the 5' RACE reads with MiXCR, one entry per CDR3 protein. There are approximately 500,000 distinct CDR3 sequences in the sample; approximately 11% occur only once, and over 6.5% lies in the top ten. Input material: blood, either unsorted or a sorted T cell fraction (not recorded which). The receptors originated from a male donor with ankylosing spondylitis. CDR3s include the opening cysteine and the closing phenylalanine or tryptophan. The order of the fields is clone size, V gene, J gene, D gene, CDR3 DNA, CDR3 protein. The D gene is left open where the match is weak. Rows may omit the clone size; those that give it use once, few, many or a size class.

size: .; V: TRBV7-2; J: TRBJ1-5; D: .; DNA: TGTGCCAGCAGCTTAGCGCTTAGGGAGAGCAGCAATCAGCCCCAGCATTTT; CDR3: CASSLALRESSNQPQHF
size: few; V: TRBV27; J: TRBJ2-7; D: TRBD2; DNA: TGTGCCAGCAGCTCCACGCCTCTAGCGGGAGGTTACGAGCAGTACTTC; CDR3: CASSSTPLAGGYEQYF
size: few; V: TRBV20-1; J: TRBJ2-1; D: TRBD2; DNA: TGCAGTGCTACAGACGGGAGGAATGAGCAGTTCTTC; CDR3: CSATDGRNEQFF
size: many; V: TRBV12-3/TRBV12-4; J: TRBJ1-2; D: .; DNA: TGTGCCAGCAGGAATACAGGGAACTATGGCTACACCTTC; CDR3: CASRNTGNYGYTF
size: .; V: TRBV20-1; J: TRBJ2-2; D: .; DNA: TGCAGTGCTAACAGGGTTGGTTCCGGGGAGCTGTTTTTT; CDR3: CSANRVGSGELFF
size: few; V: TRBV14; J: TRBJ2-1; D: .; DNA: TGTGCCAGCAGCCCCGGGCCCTCCGTTTCCTACAATGAGCAGTTCTTC; CDR3: CASSPGPSVSYNEQFF
size: many; V: TRBV7-2; J: TRBJ2-1; D: .; DNA: TGTGCCAGCAGCTTTAATGGGTACAATGAGCAGTTCTTC; CDR3: CASSFNGYNEQFF
size: .; V: TRBV7-9; J: TRBJ1-1; D: .; DNA: TGTGCCAGCAGCAATGACATGCAGGGGGCTTTCTTT; CDR3: CASSNDMQGAFF
size: many; V: TRBV5-1; J: TRBJ2-3; D: TRBD2; DNA: TGCGCCAGCACCGAAGCAGCGGGAGTAAGCACAGATACGCAGTATTTT; CDR3: CASTEAAGVSTDTQYF
size: few; V: TRBV7-2; J: TRBJ2-1; D: .; DNA: TGTGCCAGCAGCGAAACGACCTCCTACAATGAGCAGTTCTTC; CDR3: CASSETTSYNEQFF
size: few; V: TRBV7-9; J: TRBJ2-1; D: .; DNA: TGTGCCAGCAGCTTAGCACTACAGGAGGCTGAGCAGTTCTTC; CDR3: CASSLALQEAEQFF
size: .; V: TRBV21-1; J: TRBJ2-2; D: .; DNA: TGTGCCAGCAGCAAGGACACCGGGGAGCTGTTTTTT; CDR3: CASSKDTGELFF
size: .; V: TRBV10-1; J: TRBJ2-2; D: TRBD1; DNA: TGCGCCAGCAGTGAAGGGGGCGCGGGCACCGGGGAGCTGTTTTTT; CDR3: CASSEGGAGTGELFF
size: .; V: TRBV4-2; J: TRBJ2-3; D: TRBD2; DNA: TGTGCCAGCAGCCCCCTGCTAGCGGGAGTCACAGATACGCAGTATTTT; CDR3: CASSPLLAGVTDTQYF
size: .; V: TRBV19; J: TRBJ2-5; D: .; DNA: TGTGCCAGTAGTAGGGCAATGGGAGAAGAGACCCAGTACTTC; CDR3: CASSRAMGEETQYF
size: many; V: TRBV10-3; J: TRBJ2-1; D: TRBD1; DNA: TGTGCCATCAGTGAGTCTGGGCAGGGGGCGAACAATGAGCAGTTCTTC; CDR3: CAISESGQGANNEQFF
size: .; V: TRBV27; J: TRBJ1-5; D: TRBD1; DNA: TGTGCCCGCAGACAGGGGGGGGTGCGCAATCAGCCCCAGCATTTT; CDR3: CARRQGGVRNQPQHF
size: .; V: TRBV6-1; J: TRBJ1-5; D: .; DNA: TGTGCCAGCAGTCCCCGGTGGGGTTTAACTAGCAATCAGCCCCAGCATTTT; CDR3: CASSPRWGLTSNQPQHF
size: many; V: TRBV20-1; J: TRBJ2-3; D: .; DNA: TGCAGTGGGGCATCGAGCACAGATACGCAGTATTTT; CDR3: CSGASSTDTQYF
size: .; V: TRBV10-3; J: TRBJ2-2; D: .; DNA: TGTGCCATCAGTGAAATGGAGGGGGAGCTGTTTTTT; CDR3: CAISEMEGELFF
size: .; V: TRBV5-4; J: TRBJ2-5; D: TRBD1; DNA: TGTGCCAGCAGCATTGACAGGGGGGAGACCCAGTACTTC; CDR3: CASSIDRGETQYF
size: many; V: TRBV20-1; J: TRBJ1-1; D: TRBD1; DNA: TGCAGTGCTCGCTTGAGACAGGGACAATATTCGGGTACTGAAGCTTTCTTT; CDR3: CSARLRQGQYSGTEAFF
size: few; V: TRBV11-3; J: TRBJ2-1; D: .; DNA: TGTGCCAGCAGCTTAGATTGGGCTAGACTGTTCTTC; CDR3: CASSLDWARLFF
size: few; V: TRBV3-1; J: TRBJ2-5; D: .; DNA: TGTGCCAGCAGCCAATCCGGGACCCCACAAGAGACCCAGTACTTC; CDR3: CASSQSGTPQETQYF
size: many; V: TRBV12-3/TRBV12-4; J: TRBJ1-4; D: TRBD1; DNA: TGTGCCAGCACAGGGGGCGTAGAGACTAATGAAAAACTGTTTTTT; CDR3: CASTGGVETNEKLFF
size: few; V: TRBV11-2; J: TRBJ2-7; D: .; DNA: TGTGCCAGCAGCTCCCTAGGGGGATCCTACGAGCAGTACTTC; CDR3: CASSSLGGSYEQYF
size: few; V: TRBV2; J: TRBJ1-2; D: .; DNA: TGTGCCAGCAGTGGGGAGCCCACCGGTCTTAACTATGGCTACACCTTC; CDR3: CASSGEPTGLNYGYTF
size: few; V: TRBV7-9; J: TRBJ2-3; D: TRBD2; DNA: TGTGCCAGCAGCCCAACTAGCGTTGGAGGTACGCAGTATTTT; CDR3: CASSPTSVGGTQYF
size: few; V: TRBV7-2; J: TRBJ2-1; D: .; DNA: TGTGCCAGCAGCTCGAGGACGATCTACAATGAGCAGTTCTTC; CDR3: CASSSRTIYNEQFF
size: .; V: TRBV12-3/TRBV12-4; J: TRBJ2-1; D: TRBD2; DNA: TGTGCCAGCAGCTTCATGGGGGGAGGGGCCTACAATGAGCAGTTCTTC; CDR3: CASSFMGGGAYNEQFF
size: .; V: TRBV5-1; J: TRBJ2-3; D: TRBD2; DNA: TGCGCCAGCAGCTTGGCGGGACTAGCGGTCTCTAGCACAGATACGCAGTATTTT; CDR3: CASSLAGLAVSSTDTQYF
size: .; V: TRBV7-9; J: TRBJ1-1; D: .; DNA: TGTGCCAGCAGCTGGGGGGGTGCTGAAGCTTTCTTT; CDR3: CASSWGGAEAFF
size: few; V: TRBV30; J: TRBJ2-1; D: .; DNA: TGTGCCTGGAGCAGGGGTGCCTACAATGAGCAGTTCTTC; CDR3: CAWSRGAYNEQFF
size: few; V: TRBV19; J: TRBJ2-1; D: TRBD2; DNA: TGTGCCAGTAGTAGGATCGACCGGGAGGCCTCGTTCTTC; CDR3: CASSRIDREASFF
size: few; V: TRBV24-1; J: TRBJ1-5; D: .; DNA: TGTGCCACCAGTCAAGGGGCGAATCAGCCCCAGCATTTT; CDR3: CATSQGANQPQHF
size: many; V: TRBV11-2; J: TRBJ2-1; D: TRBD2; DNA: TGTGCCAGCAGCTTCCTAGCGGGAGTAGTAAATGAGCAGTTCTTC; CDR3: CASSFLAGVVNEQFF
size: once; V: TRBV19; J: TRBJ2-2; D: .; DNA: TGTGCCAGTAGTATACCGGGACTGAACACCGGGGAGCTGTTTTTT; CDR3: CASSIPGLNTGELFF
size: few; V: TRBV20-1; J: TRBJ2-3; D: .; DNA: TGCAGGACCCAGGGATCCGTTGATACGCAGTATTTT; CDR3: CRTQGSVDTQYF
size: many; V: TRBV28; J: TRBJ2-7; D: TRBD1; DNA: TGTGCCAGCAGTCCCGGGACAGGGATAAACGAGCAGTACTTC; CDR3: CASSPGTGINEQYF
size: many; V: TRBV29-1; J: TRBJ2-1; D: TRBD1; DNA: TGCAGCGTCCGGACAGGGGACTACAATGAGCAGTTCTTC; CDR3: CSVRTGDYNEQFF
size: .; V: TRBV12-3/TRBV12-4; J: TRBJ2-2; D: TRBD2; DNA: TGTGCCAGCAGGTCAACTAGCGGGAACACCGGGGAGCTGTTTTTT; CDR3: CASRSTSGNTGELFF
size: few; V: TRBV12-3/TRBV12-4; J: TRBJ2-6; D: TRBD1; DNA: TGTGCCAGCAGATGGACAGGAGACGCTGGGGCCAACGTCCTGACTTTC; CDR3: CASRWTGDAGANVLTF
size: .; V: TRBV20-1; J: TRBJ2-1; D: TRBD2; DNA: TGCAGTGCTAGAGATCTAGCGGGGGTTCTCAATGAGCAGTTCTTC; CDR3: CSARDLAGVLNEQFF
size: .; V: TRBV7-8; J: TRBJ1-2; D: .; DNA: TGTGCCAGCAGCTTATCTGGGGCCGTGCCAGGGGGCTACACCTTC; CDR3: CASSLSGAVPGGYTF
size: few; V: TRBV5-1; J: TRBJ2-1; D: .; DNA: TGCGCCAGCAGCTTCAGGGGTCATGAGCAGTTCTTC; CDR3: CASSFRGHEQFF
size: many; V: TRBV4-1; J: TRBJ2-3; D: TRBD2; DNA: TGCGCCAGCAGACACGGACTAGCGGCCAGCACAGATACGCAGTATTTT; CDR3: CASRHGLAASTDTQYF
size: many; V: TRBV12-3/TRBV12-4; J: TRBJ2-2; D: .; DNA: TGTGCCAGCAGTTTGGTGACTGACACCGGGGAGCTGTTTTTT; CDR3: CASSLVTDTGELFF
size: .; V: TRBV6-1; J: TRBJ2-7; D: .; DNA: TGTGCCAGCAGTCTAAACCGGGAGAAGAGCTCCTACGAGCAGTACTTC; CDR3: CASSLNREKSSYEQYF
size: few; V: TRBV7-9; J: TRBJ2-5; D: .; DNA: TGTGCCAGCAGCACGCTAGAGACCCAGTACTTC; CDR3: CASSTLETQYF
size: few; V: TRBV3-1; J: TRBJ1-1; D: TRBD1; DNA: TGTGCCAGCAGCCCTCCCGGACAGGGTGGCACTGAAGCTTTCTTT; CDR3: CASSPPGQGGTEAFF
size: .; V: TRBV3-1; J: TRBJ1-5; D: .; DNA: TGTGCCAGCAGCCAAGTCGGTTATAGCAATCAGCCCCAGCATTTT; CDR3: CASSQVGYSNQPQHF
size: many; V: TRBV7-9; J: TRBJ2-1; D: TRBD2; DNA: TGTGCCAGCAGCTATGGCGGGAGGGGCTATGAGCAGTTCTTC; CDR3: CASSYGGRGYEQFF
size: .; V: TRBV3-1; J: TRBJ2-3; D: TRBD2; DNA: TGTGCCAGCAGCCAAGATCTTCGGGTAGCGGGAGAAGATACGCAGTATTTT; CDR3: CASSQDLRVAGEDTQYF
size: .; V: TRBV3-1; J: TRBJ1-2; D: .; DNA: TGTGCCAGCAGCCAAGAGGGCGTTTACTATGGCTACACCTTC; CDR3: CASSQEGVYYGYTF